Here is one T cell receptor beta chain with its context. What it binds is unknown. This sample holds PBMCs from roughly 10 ml fresh peripheral blood. RNA transcripts served as the template for amplifying TCR beta CDR3 regions. In the first-round RT-PCR of the TCR CDR3, the HTBI primer set was used. TCRdb independently ran MiXCR on the multiplex PCR reads; one entry per CDR3 protein. The top ten hold around 10% of the sample, which has around 800,000 distinct CDR3 sequences, more than 30% seen once. This CDR3 has 14 residues. V lost 0 bases and J lost 8, with 13 bases in between. Germline-derived CDR1 and CDR2 are MNHEY and SVGAGI. The data stem from a study of T cells in Graves' hyperthyroidism and ophthalmopathy. Study-level background: Upon initial diagnosis and before any treatment, peripheral blood was collected.

Overall study findings and caveats: Ophthalmopathy stood apart from stable hyperthyroidism in a 13 V-J model.

Sequenced material: blood. The chain has TRBV6-5 and TRBJ1-2; a weak D match, TRBD1 (5 bases). The TCR was taken from a man in his late teens or twenties with Graves' hyperthyroidism. In nucleotides, the CDR3 is TGTGCCAGCAGTTACTCGTCACAGAGGGACGGCTACACCTTC. Amino acids: CASSYSSQRDGYTF.